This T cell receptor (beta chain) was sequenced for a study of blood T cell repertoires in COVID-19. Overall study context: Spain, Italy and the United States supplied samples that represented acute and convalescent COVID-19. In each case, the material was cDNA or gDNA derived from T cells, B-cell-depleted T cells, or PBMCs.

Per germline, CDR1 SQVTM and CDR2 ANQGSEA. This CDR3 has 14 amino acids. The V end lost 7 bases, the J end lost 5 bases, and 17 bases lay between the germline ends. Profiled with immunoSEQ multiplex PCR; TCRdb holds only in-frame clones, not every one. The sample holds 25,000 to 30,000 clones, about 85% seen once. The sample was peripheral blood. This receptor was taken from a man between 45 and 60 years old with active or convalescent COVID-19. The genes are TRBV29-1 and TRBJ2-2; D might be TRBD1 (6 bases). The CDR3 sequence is CSGLQGSGTGELFF. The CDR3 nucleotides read TGCAGCGGCCTACAGGGATCAGGGACCGGGGAGCTGTTTTTT.